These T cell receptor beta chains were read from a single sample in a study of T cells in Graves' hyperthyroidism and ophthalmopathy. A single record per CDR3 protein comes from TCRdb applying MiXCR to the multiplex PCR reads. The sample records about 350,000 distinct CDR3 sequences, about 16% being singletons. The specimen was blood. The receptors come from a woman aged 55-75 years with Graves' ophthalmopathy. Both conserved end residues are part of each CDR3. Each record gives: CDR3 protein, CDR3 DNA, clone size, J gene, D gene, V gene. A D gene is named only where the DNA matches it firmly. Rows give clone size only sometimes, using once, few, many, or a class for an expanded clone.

CSAEEDSRNQPQHF	TGCAGTGCCGAGGAGGACAGCCGCAATCAGCCCCAGCATTTT	few	TRBJ1-5	NA	TRBV20-1
CASSLWAGSLSGANVLTF	TGTGCCAGCAGTTTATGGGCAGGGAGCCTATCTGGGGCCAACGTCCTGACTTTC	NA	TRBJ2-6	NA	TRBV27
CSAPHQDRPNSPLHF	TGCAGTGCTCCTCATCAAGACAGACCCAATTCACCCCTCCACTTT	few	TRBJ1-6	NA	TRBV20-1
CSAAGQPNQPQHF	TGCAGTGCGGCGGGACAGCCTAATCAGCCCCAGCATTTT	few	TRBJ1-5	TRBD1	TRBV20-1
CASSVEASGMYNEQFF	TGTGCCAGCAGCGTAGAGGCTAGCGGCATGTACAATGAGCAGTTCTTC	many	TRBJ2-1	TRBD2	TRBV9
CSAPLGQRDIQYF	TGCAGTGCCCCCCTGGGACAGCGGGACATTCAGTACTTC	many	TRBJ2-4	NA	TRBV20-1
CASSARGFGKDTEAFF	TGTGCCAGCAGCGCCAGGGGGTTTGGGAAGGACACTGAAGCTTTCTTT	few	TRBJ1-1	TRBD1	TRBV5-4
CASSRAPGLAGAGELFF	TGTGCCAGCAGCCGGGCCCCGGGACTAGCGGGTGCCGGGGAGCTGTTTTTT	few	TRBJ2-2	TRBD2	TRBV7-3
CASRDKEESYEQYF	TGTGCCAGCAGGGATAAGGAGGAATCCTACGAGCAGTACTTC	many	TRBJ2-7	NA	TRBV27
CASSLLEATYEQYF	TGCGCCAGCAGCCTTTTGGAGGCCACCTACGAGCAGTACTTC	many	TRBJ2-7	NA	TRBV5-1
CASSQETAVNTEAFF	TGTGCCAGCAGCCAAGAGACAGCCGTGAACACTGAAGCTTTCTTT	NA	TRBJ1-1	NA	TRBV14
CATGVGTGGESNQPQHF	TGTGCCACTGGGGTGGGGACAGGGGGCGAAAGCAATCAGCCCCAGCATTTT	NA	TRBJ1-5	TRBD1	TRBV6-1
CASSQEDFSYTF	TGTGCCAGCAGCCAAGAGGATTTTAGCTACACCTTC	NA	TRBJ1-2	NA	TRBV14
CASSDFAGGSMGDTQYF	TGCGCCAGCAGTGATTTTGCGGGAGGTTCAATGGGGGATACGCAGTATTTT	many	TRBJ2-3	TRBD2	TRBV10-2
CASSPGLAGGHTGELFF	TGTGCCAGCAGCCCGGGACTAGCGGGAGGGCACACCGGGGAGCTGTTTTTT	NA	TRBJ2-2	TRBD2	TRBV27
CASSPLTGQIRSEKLFF	TGTGCCAGCAGTCCGCTAACCGGACAGATAAGGTCTGAAAAACTGTTTTTT	few	TRBJ1-4	NA	TRBV27
CASSLSTGYSNQPQHF	TGTGCCAGCAGCCTTTCCACAGGGTACAGCAATCAGCCCCAGCATTTT	many	TRBJ1-5	NA	TRBV3-1
CASSYSGLAGGPQTQYF	TGTGCCAGCAGTTACTCGGGACTAGCGGGAGGGCCGCAGACCCAGTACTTC	NA	TRBJ2-5	TRBD2	TRBV6-6
CSASSRGSGDTDTQYF	TGCAGTGCTAGTAGCCGTGGTAGCGGAGACACAGATACGCAGTATTTT	many	TRBJ2-3	NA	TRBV20-1
CASSYRTGTGGGGELFF	TGTGCCAGCAGTTACCGTACCGGGACAGGGGGGGGCGGGGAGCTGTTTTTT	few	TRBJ2-2	TRBD1	TRBV6-5
CASSRPRTGGKYNEQFF	TGTGCCAGCAGTCGACCCCGGACAGGGGGCAAGTACAATGAGCAGTTCTTC	NA	TRBJ2-1	TRBD1	TRBV28
CASSVTGVETQYF	TGTGCCAGCAGCGTAACAGGGGTGGAGACCCAGTACTTC	NA	TRBJ2-5	TRBD1	TRBV7-3
CASKEDRPSYEQYF	TGTGCCAGCAAGGAGGACAGGCCCTCCTACGAGCAGTACTTC	many	TRBJ2-7	TRBD1	TRBV2
CASSPPETPRETQYF	TGTGCCAGCTCACCACCAGAGACGCCGAGGGAGACCCAGTACTTC	many	TRBJ2-5	NA	TRBV18
CASSLPGADTQYF	TGTGCCAGCAGTTTACCAGGAGCAGATACGCAGTATTTT	many	TRBJ2-3	NA	TRBV27
CASSVMDTGELFF	TGTGCCAGCAGCGTCATGGATACCGGGGAGCTGTTTTTT	NA	TRBJ2-2	NA	TRBV13
CASSPSGLPFTDTQYF	TGTGCCAGCAGTCCGTCCGGATTACCGTTCACAGATACGCAGTATTTT	many	TRBJ2-3	NA	TRBV27
CASSLSGGGVEQYF	TGTGCCAGCAGTTTAAGCGGAGGGGGCGTCGAGCAGTACTTC	many	TRBJ2-7	NA	TRBV28
CASSHAGFTAVSGANVLTF	TGTGCCAGCAGTCACGCCGGGTTTACTGCAGTCTCTGGGGCCAACGTCCTGACTTTC	few	TRBJ2-6	NA	TRBV12-3/TRBV12-4
CSATIHQTKSETQYF	TGCAGTGCTACAATCCATCAGACCAAATCCGAGACCCAGTACTTC	many	TRBJ2-5	NA	TRBV20-1
CASSISSGTSARYNEQFF	TGTGCCAGTAGTATTTCCTCCGGGACTAGCGCCCGCTACAATGAGCAGTTCTTC	few	TRBJ2-1	TRBD2	TRBV19
CASSWGGKGPTEAFF	TGTGCCAGCAGTTGGGGGGGAAAGGGACCCACTGAAGCTTTCTTT	NA	TRBJ1-1	NA	TRBV27
CSASLGVQPQHF	TGCAGTGCTAGTTTGGGGGTTCAGCCCCAGCATTTT	many	TRBJ1-5	NA	TRBV20-1
CSVAGGTGQDTQYF	TGCAGCGTTGCCGGCGGGACAGGTCAGGATACGCAGTATTTT	NA	TRBJ2-3	TRBD1	TRBV29-1
CSASGTSSYEQYF	TGCAGTGCTAGCGGGACTAGTTCCTACGAGCAGTACTTC	many	TRBJ2-7	TRBD2	TRBV20-1
CSAPHTGTGTQYF	TGCAGTGCTCCACATACAGGGACTGGGACCCAGTACTTC	many	TRBJ2-5	NA	TRBV20-1
CASSQDRGQRGANVLTF	TGTGCCAGCAGCCAAGACAGGGGCCAGAGGGGGGCCAACGTCCTGACTTTC	NA	TRBJ2-6	NA	TRBV3-1
CASSPSSIREYNEQFF	TGTGCCAGCAGCCCCTCATCTATAAGGGAGTACAATGAGCAGTTCTTC	many	TRBJ2-1	NA	TRBV28
CASSVGGRSADTQYF	TGTGCCAGCAGCGTAGGCGGGAGGAGTGCAGATACGCAGTATTTT	NA	TRBJ2-3	TRBD2	TRBV9
CASSSGSGAYEQYF	TGTGCCAGCAGTTCGGGGAGTGGCGCCTACGAGCAGTACTTC	many	TRBJ2-7	NA	TRBV12-3/TRBV12-4
CASSQWGQGAGNEQFF	TGCGCCAGCAGCCAATGGGGACAGGGGGCTGGCAATGAGCAGTTCTTC	NA	TRBJ2-1	TRBD1	TRBV5-1
CASRGRVGNIQYF	TGTGCCAGCCGGGGACGGGTAGGGAACATTCAGTACTTC	many	TRBJ2-4	NA	TRBV5-5
CASRLQLASGKNEQFF	TGTGCCAGCAGATTACAGCTAGCGTCAGGGAAGAATGAGCAGTTCTTC	many	TRBJ2-1	NA	TRBV2
CASSPPRQGLNEQFF	TGTGCCAGCTCACCACCAAGGCAGGGACTCAATGAGCAGTTCTTC	many	TRBJ2-1	NA	TRBV18
CASSSGMGPYEQYF	TGTGCCAGCTCCAGCGGGATGGGGCCCTACGAGCAGTACTTC	few	TRBJ2-7	TRBD2	TRBV18
CSASATGTFTEQYF	TGCAGTGCTAGTGCGACTGGGACATTCACCGAGCAGTACTTC	many	TRBJ2-7	NA	TRBV20-1
CASSDSAFTDTQYF	TGCGCCAGCAGTGATAGCGCCTTCACAGATACGCAGTATTTT	few	TRBJ2-3	NA	TRBV10-1
CASSRGGVNTEAFF	TGTGCCAGCAGCCGAGGGGGGGTGAACACTGAAGCTTTCTTT	few	TRBJ1-1	NA	TRBV5-6
CASSVSGNTIYF	TGTGCCAGCAGCGTGAGCGGGAACACCATATATTTT	few	TRBJ1-3	NA	TRBV7-2
CSASDFANTGELFF	TGCAGTGCTAGCGATTTCGCGAACACCGGGGAGCTGTTTTTT	many	TRBJ2-2	NA	TRBV20-1
CASSALDSGANVLTF	TGTGCCAGCAGCGCCCTGGACTCTGGGGCCAACGTCCTGACTTTC	few	TRBJ2-6	NA	TRBV2
CASSLTGFTEAFF	TGTGCCAGCAGCTTGACAGGGTTTACTGAAGCTTTCTTT	NA	TRBJ1-1	TRBD1	TRBV11-3
CASSQEGQGNTIYF	TGTGCCAGCAGCCAAGAAGGCCAGGGAAACACCATATATTTT	NA	TRBJ1-3	NA	TRBV4-2
CASKEGSLGDTQYF	TGTGCCAGCAAGGAAGGCTCCCTGGGGGATACGCAGTATTTT	many	TRBJ2-3	NA	TRBV28